One sample yielded the 9 T cell receptor beta chains listed below, sequenced in a study of human T cells and chemical hapten exposure. Time point here: pre-sensitization, week 0. Treatment noted: therapeutic diphenylcyclopropenone sensitization with weekly scalp DPC. The total RNA was obtained from whole blood that was not fractionated. TCRdb itself ran the RACE reads through MiXCR, one entry per CDR3 protein. The data show approximately 50,000 distinct CDR3 sequences, around a tenth seen once. The starting material was whole blood, obtained in connection with sensitization to the hapten diphenylcyclopropenone (DPC). The source of these receptors is a woman in her thirties with alopecia areata. Some clones in this sample may be carry-over from other donors' samples.

Ten or more counts support this clonotype. The chain has TRBV28 and TRBJ1-5; 7 bases line up with TRBD1. V gave up 6 bases and J gave up 6 bases; unmatched junction bases: 14. From germline, CDR1 is MDHEN and CDR2 SYDVKM. The CDR3 is made up of 16 amino acids. The CDR3 DNA reads TGTGCCAGCAGCCTTATCCCCAGGACAGGCGGTCAGCCCCAGCATTTT. Translating gives CASSLIPRTGGQPQHF.

This clonotype was observed a few times. V gene TRBV5-1 combines with J gene TRBJ2-7; D could derive from TRBD1 or TRBD2 (5 bases each). The CDR3 is made up of 15 amino acids. Germline values: CDR1 SGHRS, CDR2 YFSETQ. V shed 3 bases and J shed 4 bases, with 17 bases lying between them. CDR3 sequence (DNA): TGCGCCAGCAGCTCTAGGGACCAGCTTTATTACGAGCAGTACTTC. Residues: CASSSRDQLYYEQYF. Full variable domain (missing parts from reference TRBV5-1 and TRBJ2-7): KAGVTQTPRYLIKTRGQQVTLSCSPISGHRSVSWYQQTPGQGLQFLFEYFSETQRNKGNFPGRFSGRQFSNSRSEMNVSTLELGDSALYLCASSSRDQLYYEQYFGPGTRLTVT.

This clonotype showed up just a few times. The chain couples TRBV12-3 or TRBV12-4 to TRBJ1-6, with 7 bases that match TRBD1. V shed 6 bases and J 7 bases; nucleotides not matched to a gene: 6. There are 14 residues in the CDR3. The CDR3 DNA reads TGTGCCAGCAGCAGGGACAGCCAGAATTCACCCCTCCACTTT. Amino acid sequence: CASSRDSQNSPLHF.

This clonotype appeared once. The V and J genes are TRBV28 and TRBJ2-7; no reliable D call. Trimming removed 6 bases from V and 2 bases from J, with 11 bases in between. Per the germline V gene, CDR1 is MDHEN and CDR2 is SYDVKM. This CDR3 region has 13 residues. CDR3 DNA sequence: TGTGCCAGCAGCCCAGACGCACCCTACGAGCAGTACTTC. Translating gives CASSPDAPYEQYF.

V gene TRBV7-9 combines with J gene TRBJ2-5, with 7 bases identical to TRBD2. J gave up 4 bases and V 5 bases, and 10 bases lay outside the gene matches. This CDR3 comprises 15 residues. Germline values: CDR1 SEHNR, CDR2 FQNEAQ (reference sequence). The chain's CDR3 is CASSPTGGSPETQYF. The CDR3 nucleotides read TGTGCCAGCAGCCCGACCGGGGGGTCCCCAGAGACCCAGTACTTC.

This clonotype was counted at least ten times. The chain couples TRBV12-3 or TRBV12-4 to TRBJ2-7; D assignment may be TRBD1 or TRBD2 (5 bases each). The CDR3 loop spans 13 amino acids. V lost 4 bases to trimming and J lost 7 bases, with 14 bases between them. The CDR3 here is CASSWGSLKEQYF. CDR3 coding DNA: TGTGCCAGCAGTTGGGGGAGTTTAAAGGAGCAGTACTTC.

This clonotype was seen more than once but under ten times. The rearrangement uses TRBV29-1 and TRBJ2-1; 7 nucleotides match TRBD1. J gave up 9 bases and V 7 bases, and 12 bases lay outside the gene matches. The CDR3 is made up of 13 amino acids. CDR1 is SQVTM and CDR2 is ANQGSEA in the germline V gene. For the CDR3, the DNA is TGCAGCGGTACACCCGGGCAGGGGGTTGAGCAGTTCTTC. Amino acid sequence: CSGTPGQGVEQFF.

This chain links TRBV5-1 with TRBJ2-7; TRBD1 agrees at 7 bases. Trimming cost V 4 bases and J 0 bases; bases outside gene matches: 4. The CDR3 contains 14 residues. Germline CDR1 is SGHRS and CDR2 is YFSETQ. The CDR3 DNA follows: TGCGCCAGCAGCAAAACAGGGGACTCCTACGAGCAGTACTTC. Amino acid sequence: CASSKTGDSYEQYF. The whole variable domain, filled in from reference TRBV5-1 and TRBJ2-7, reads KAGVTQTPRYLIKTRGQQVTLSCSPISGHRSVSWYQQTPGQGLQFLFEYFSETQRNKGNFPGRFSGRQFSNSRSEMNVSTLELGDSALYLCASSKTGDSYEQYFGPGTRLTVT.

This clonotype showed up many times. This chain connects TRBV12-3 or TRBV12-4 to TRBJ1-5, with TRBD1 matching 7 bases. J was trimmed by 7 bases and V by 3 bases; bases with no gene match: 21. The CDR3 totals 19 residues. The CDR3 region has the DNA TGTGCCAGCAGTTTTGTAGGGGACAGTCCTTTTTCGAGGGGGCAGCCCCAGCATTTT. Translated, it gives CASSFVGDSPFSRGQPQHF.